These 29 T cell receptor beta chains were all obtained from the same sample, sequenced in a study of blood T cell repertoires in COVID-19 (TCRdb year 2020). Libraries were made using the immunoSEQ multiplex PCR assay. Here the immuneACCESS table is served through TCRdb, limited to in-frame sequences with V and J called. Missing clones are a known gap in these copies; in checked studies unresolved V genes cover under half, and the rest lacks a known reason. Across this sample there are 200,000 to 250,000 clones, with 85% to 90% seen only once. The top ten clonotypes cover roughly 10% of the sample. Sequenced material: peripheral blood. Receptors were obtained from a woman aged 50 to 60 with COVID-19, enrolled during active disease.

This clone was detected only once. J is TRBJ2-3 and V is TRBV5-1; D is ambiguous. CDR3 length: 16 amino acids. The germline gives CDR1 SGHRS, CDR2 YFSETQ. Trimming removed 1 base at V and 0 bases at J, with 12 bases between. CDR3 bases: TGCGCCAGCAGCTTGCGAGCGACCCCTAGCACAGATACGCAGTATTTT. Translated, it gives CASSLRATPSTDTQYF.

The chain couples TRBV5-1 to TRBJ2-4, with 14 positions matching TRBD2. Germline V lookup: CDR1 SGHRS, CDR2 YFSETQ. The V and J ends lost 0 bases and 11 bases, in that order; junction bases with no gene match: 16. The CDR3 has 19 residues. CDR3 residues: CASSLAGGLAGVPEIVQYF. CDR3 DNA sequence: TGCGCCAGCAGCTTGGCCGGGGGACTAGCGGGGGTCCCCGAAATTGTTCAGTACTTC.

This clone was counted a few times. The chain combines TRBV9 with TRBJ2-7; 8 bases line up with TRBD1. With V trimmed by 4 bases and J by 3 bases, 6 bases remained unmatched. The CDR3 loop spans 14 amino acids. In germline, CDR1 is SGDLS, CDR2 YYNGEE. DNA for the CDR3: TGTGCCAGCAGCTCTCGCGGACAGGGCTACGAGCAGTACTTC. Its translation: CASSSRGQGYEQYF. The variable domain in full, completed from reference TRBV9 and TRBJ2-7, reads DSGVTQTPKHLITATGQRVTLRCSPRSGDLSVYWYQQSLDQGLQFLIQYYNGEERAKGNILERFSAQQFPDLHSELNLSSLELGDSALYFCASSSRGQGYEQYFGPGTRLTVT.

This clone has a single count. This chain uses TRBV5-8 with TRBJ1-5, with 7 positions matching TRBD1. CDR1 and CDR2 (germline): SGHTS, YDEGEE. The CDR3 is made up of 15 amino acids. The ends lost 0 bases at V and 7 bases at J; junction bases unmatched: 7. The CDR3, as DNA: TGTGCCAGCAGCTTGGAGGGGGCGATGGGGCAGCCCCAGCATTTT. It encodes CASSLEGAMGQPQHF.

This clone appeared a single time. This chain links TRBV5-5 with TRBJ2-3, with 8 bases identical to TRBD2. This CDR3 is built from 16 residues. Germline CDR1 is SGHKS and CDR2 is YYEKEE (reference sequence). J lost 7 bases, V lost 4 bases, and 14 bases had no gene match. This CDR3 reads CASSLGGRGALYTQYF. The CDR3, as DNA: TGTGCCAGCAGCCTGGGCGGGCGGGGGGCCCTCTATACGCAGTATTTT. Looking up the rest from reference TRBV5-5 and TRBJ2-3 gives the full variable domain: DAGVTQSPTHLIKTRGQQVTLRCSPISGHKSVSWYQQVLGQGPQFIFQYYEKEERGRGNFPDRFSARQFPNYSSELNVNALLLGDSALYLCASSLGGRGALYTQYFGPGTRLTVL.

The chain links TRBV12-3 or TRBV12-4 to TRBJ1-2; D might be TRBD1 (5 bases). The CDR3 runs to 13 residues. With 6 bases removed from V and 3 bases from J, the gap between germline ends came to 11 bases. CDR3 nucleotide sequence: TGTGCCAGCAGCCCTGACAGCTACTATGGCTACACCTTC. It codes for CASSPDSYYGYTF.

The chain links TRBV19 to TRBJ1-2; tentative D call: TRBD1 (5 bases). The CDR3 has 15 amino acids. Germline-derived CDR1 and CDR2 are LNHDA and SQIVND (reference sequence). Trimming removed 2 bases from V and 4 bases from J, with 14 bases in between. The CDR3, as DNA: TGTGCCAGTAGTATACGAGCCGGGGGTGGCTATGGCTACACCTTC. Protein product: CASSIRAGGGYGYTF. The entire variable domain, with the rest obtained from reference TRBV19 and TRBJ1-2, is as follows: DGGITQSPKYLFRKEGQNVTLSCEQNLNHDAMYWYRQDPGQGLRLIYYSQIVNDFQKGDIAEGYSVSREKKESFPLTVTSAQKNPTAFYLCASSIRAGGGYGYTFGSGTRLTVV.

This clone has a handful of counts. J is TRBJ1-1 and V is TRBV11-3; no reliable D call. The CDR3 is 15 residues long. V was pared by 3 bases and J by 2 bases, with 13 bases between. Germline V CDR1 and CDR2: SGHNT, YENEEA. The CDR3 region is CASSLTGSVNTEAFF. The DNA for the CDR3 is TGTGCCAGCAGCTTGACGGGATCGGTAAACACTGAAGCTTTCTTT. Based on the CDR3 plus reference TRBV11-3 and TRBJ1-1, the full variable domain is EAGVVQSPRYKIIEKKQPVAFWCNPISGHNTLYWYLQNLGQGPELLIRYENEEAVDDSQLPKDRFSAERLKGVDSTLKIQPAELGDSAVYLCASSLTGSVNTEAFFGQGTRLTVV.

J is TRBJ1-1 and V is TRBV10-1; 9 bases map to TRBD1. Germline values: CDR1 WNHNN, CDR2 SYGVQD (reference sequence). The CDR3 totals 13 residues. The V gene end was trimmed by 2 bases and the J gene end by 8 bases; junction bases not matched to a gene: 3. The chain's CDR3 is CASSEGQGFEAFF. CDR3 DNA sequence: TGCGCCAGCAGTGAGGGACAGGGGTTCGAAGCTTTCTTT.

The CDR3 spells CASSTQTSGGAKDTQYF. The CDR3, as DNA: TGTGCCAGCAGCACACAAACTAGCGGGGGGGCCAAAGATACGCAGTATTTT. This chain uses TRBV13 with TRBJ2-3; 13 bases line up with TRBD2. CDR1 is PRHDT and CDR2 is FYEKMQ in the germline V gene (reference sequence). With V trimmed by 5 bases and J by 5 bases, 10 bases remained unmatched. The CDR3 has 17 amino acids.

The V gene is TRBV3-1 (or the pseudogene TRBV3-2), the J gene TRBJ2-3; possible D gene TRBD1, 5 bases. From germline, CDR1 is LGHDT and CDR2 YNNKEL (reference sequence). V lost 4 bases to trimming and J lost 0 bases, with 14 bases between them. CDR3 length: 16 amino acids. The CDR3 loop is CASSLNPGSSTDTQYF. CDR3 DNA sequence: TGTGCCAGCAGCCTAAACCCAGGGTCTAGCACAGATACGCAGTATTTT.

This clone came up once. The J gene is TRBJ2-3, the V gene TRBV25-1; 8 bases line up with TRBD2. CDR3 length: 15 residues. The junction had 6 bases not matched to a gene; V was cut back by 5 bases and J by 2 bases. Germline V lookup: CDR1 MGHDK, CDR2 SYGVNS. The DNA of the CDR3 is TGTGCCAGCAGTCCGGGACTAGTGTTCACAGATACGCAGTATTTT. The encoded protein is CASSPGLVFTDTQYF.

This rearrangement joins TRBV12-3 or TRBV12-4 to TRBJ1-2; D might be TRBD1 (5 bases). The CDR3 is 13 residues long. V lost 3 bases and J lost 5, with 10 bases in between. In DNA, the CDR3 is TGTGCCAGCAGTTTGGGGCACCCTTATGGCTACACCTTC. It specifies CASSLGHPYGYTF.

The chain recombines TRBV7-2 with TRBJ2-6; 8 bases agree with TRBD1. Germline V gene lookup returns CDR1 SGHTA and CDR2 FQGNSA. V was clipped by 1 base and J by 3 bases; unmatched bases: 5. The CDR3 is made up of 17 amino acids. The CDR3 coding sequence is TGTGCCAGCAGCTTAGGGACAGGGACGAGTGGGGCCAACGTCCTGACTTTC. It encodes CASSLGTGTSGANVLTF.

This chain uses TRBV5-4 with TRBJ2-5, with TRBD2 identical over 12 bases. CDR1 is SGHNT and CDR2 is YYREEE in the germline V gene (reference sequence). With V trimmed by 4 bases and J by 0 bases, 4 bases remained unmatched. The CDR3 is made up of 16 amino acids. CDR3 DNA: TGTGCCAGCAGCAAAGGGACTAGCGGGTACCAAGAGACCCAGTACTTC. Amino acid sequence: CASSKGTSGYQETQYF.

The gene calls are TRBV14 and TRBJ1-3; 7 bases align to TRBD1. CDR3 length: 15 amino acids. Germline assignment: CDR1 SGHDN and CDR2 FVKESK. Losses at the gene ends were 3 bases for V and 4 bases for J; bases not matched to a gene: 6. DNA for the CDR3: TGTGCCAGCAGCCAGGGGACAGCTCGCGGAAACACCATATATTTT. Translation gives CASSQGTARGNTIYF. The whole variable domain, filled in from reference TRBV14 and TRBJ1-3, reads EAGVTQFPSHSVIEKGQTVTLRCDPISGHDNLYWYRRVMGKEIKFLLHFVKESKQDESGMPNNRFLAERTGGTYSTLKVQPAELEDSGVYFCASSQGTARGNTIYFGEGSWLTVV.

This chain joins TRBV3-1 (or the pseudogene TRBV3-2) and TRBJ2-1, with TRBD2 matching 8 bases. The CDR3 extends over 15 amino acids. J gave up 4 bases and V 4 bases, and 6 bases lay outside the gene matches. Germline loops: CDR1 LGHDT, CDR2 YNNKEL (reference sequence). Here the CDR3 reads CASSLGGGTYNEQFF. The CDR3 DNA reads TGTGCCAGCAGCCTCGGCGGGGGGACGTACAATGAGCAGTTCTTC.

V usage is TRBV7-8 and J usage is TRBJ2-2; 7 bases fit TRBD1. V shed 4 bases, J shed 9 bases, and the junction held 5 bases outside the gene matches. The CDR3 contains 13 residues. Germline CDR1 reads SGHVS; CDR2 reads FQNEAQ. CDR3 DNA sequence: TGTGCCAGCAGCTACCGGGACAGTAGGGAGCTGTTTTTT. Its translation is CASSYRDSRELFF.

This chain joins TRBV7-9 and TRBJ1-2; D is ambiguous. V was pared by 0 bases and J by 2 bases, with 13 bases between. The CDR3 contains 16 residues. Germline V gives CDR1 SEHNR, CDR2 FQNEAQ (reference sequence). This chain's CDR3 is CASSLARPGRNYGYTF. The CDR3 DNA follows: TGTGCCAGCAGCTTAGCGCGGCCCGGTCGGAACTATGGCTACACCTTC.

The CDR3 here is CASSRLGSGSYNEQFF. Here the CDR3 DNA reads TGTGCCAGCAGCCGCCTTGGAAGCGGGTCCTACAATGAGCAGTTCTTC. The chain is built from TRBV11-2 and TRBJ2-1; possible D gene TRBD2, 6 bases. The CDR3 extends over 16 amino acids. V shed 5 bases and J shed 1 base, with 15 bases lying between them. Looked up from germline, CDR1 is SGHAT and CDR2 is FQNNGV.

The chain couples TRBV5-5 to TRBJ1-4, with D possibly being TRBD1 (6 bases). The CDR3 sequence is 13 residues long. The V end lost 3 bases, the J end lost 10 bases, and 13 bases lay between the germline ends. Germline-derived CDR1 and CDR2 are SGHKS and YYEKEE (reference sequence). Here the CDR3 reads CASSSDRHGKLFF. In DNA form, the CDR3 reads TGTGCCAGCAGCTCCGACAGGCATGGAAAACTGTTTTTT.

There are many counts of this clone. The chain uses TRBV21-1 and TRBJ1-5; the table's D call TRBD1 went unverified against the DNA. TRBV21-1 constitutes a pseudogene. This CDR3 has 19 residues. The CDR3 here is CASSRFPTGPAPVNQPQHF. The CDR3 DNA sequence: TGTGCCAGCAGCCGTTTCCCGACAGGGCCAGCACCTGTAAATCAGCCCCAGCATTTT.

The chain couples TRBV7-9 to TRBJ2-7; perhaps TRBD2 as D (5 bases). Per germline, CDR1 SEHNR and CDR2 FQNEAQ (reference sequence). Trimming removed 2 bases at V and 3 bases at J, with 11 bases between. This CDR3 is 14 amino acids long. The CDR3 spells CASSLRSRGYEQYF. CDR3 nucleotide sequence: TGTGCCAGCAGCTTAAGGTCTCGGGGCTACGAGCAGTACTTC.

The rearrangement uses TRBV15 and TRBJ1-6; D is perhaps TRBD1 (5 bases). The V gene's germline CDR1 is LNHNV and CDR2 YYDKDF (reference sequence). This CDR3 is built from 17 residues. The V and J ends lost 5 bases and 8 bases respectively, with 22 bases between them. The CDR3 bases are TGTGCCACCAGCGACGACATAGGGGCTGAAATGGATTCACCCCTCCACTTT. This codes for CATSDDIGAEMDSPLHF.

CDR3 DNA: TGTGCTAGTTCTCAGGCAGGAGGCCCTGGAAACACCATATATTTT. Its protein is CASSQAGGPGNTIYF. V is TRBV12-5 and J is TRBJ1-3; D is uncertain. The V gene lost 8 bases and the J gene lost 2 bases, with 16 bases spanning the gap. The germline CDR1 and CDR2 sequences are LGHNT and FRNRAP. This CDR3 contains 15 residues.

The CDR3 coding sequence is TGTGCCAGCAGTGTAACAAATTCACCCCTCCACTTT. Translating gives CASSVTNSPLHF. This chain links TRBV2 with TRBJ1-6; D gene uncertain. The CDR3 is 12 residues long. Germline loops: CDR1 SNHLY, CDR2 FYNNEI. Trimming stripped 4 bases from V and 7 bases from J, with 5 bases between.

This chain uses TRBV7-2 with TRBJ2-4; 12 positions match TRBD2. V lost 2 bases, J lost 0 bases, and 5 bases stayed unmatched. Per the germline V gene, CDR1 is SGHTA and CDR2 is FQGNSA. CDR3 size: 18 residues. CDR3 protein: CASSLRTSGDLAKNIQYF. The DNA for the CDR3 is TGTGCCAGCAGCTTACGGACTAGCGGGGACTTAGCCAAAAACATTCAGTACTTC.

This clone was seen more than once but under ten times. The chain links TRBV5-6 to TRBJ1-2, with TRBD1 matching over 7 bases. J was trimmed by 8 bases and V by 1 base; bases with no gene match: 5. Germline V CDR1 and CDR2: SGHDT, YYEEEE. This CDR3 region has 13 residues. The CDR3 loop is CASSLPGGGGYTF. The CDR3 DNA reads TGTGCCAGCAGCTTGCCGGGAGGGGGCGGCTACACCTTC.

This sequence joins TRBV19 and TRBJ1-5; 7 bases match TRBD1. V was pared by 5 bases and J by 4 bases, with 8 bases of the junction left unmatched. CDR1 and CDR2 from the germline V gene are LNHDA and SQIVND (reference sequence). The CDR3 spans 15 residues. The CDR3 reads CASSLRTGPNQPQHF. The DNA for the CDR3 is TGTGCCAGTAGTCTTAGGACAGGCCCGAATCAGCCCCAGCATTTT.